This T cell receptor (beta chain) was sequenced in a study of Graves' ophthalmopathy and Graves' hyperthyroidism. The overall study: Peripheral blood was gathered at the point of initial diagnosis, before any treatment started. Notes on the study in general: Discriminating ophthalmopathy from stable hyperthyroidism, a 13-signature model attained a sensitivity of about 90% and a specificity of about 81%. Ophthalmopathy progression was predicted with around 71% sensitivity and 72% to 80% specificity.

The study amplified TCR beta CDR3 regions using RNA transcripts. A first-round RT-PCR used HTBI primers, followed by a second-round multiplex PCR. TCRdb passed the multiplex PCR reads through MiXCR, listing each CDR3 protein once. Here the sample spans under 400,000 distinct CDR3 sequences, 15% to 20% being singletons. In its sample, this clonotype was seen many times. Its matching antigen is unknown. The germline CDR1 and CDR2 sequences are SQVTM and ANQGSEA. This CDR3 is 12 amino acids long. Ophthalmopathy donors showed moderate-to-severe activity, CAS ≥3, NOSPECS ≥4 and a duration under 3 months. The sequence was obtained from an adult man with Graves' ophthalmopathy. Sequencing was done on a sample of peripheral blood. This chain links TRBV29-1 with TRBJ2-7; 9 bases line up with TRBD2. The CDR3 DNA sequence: TGCAGTGGAGGTGGGACTAGCAACGAGCAGTACTTC. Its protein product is CSGGGTSNEQYF.